This T cell receptor (beta chain) was sequenced in a study of follicular helper T cells after annual influenza vaccination. Study-wide points: Day 7 ICOS+CD38+ clones were most often found later in ICOS-CD38- cTfh cells.

Repertoires were generated with immunoSEQ multiplex PCR, while TCRdb's copy carries only in-frame clones and drops some. The data show 12,000 or so clones, with 60% to 80% seen just once and around 3.5% held by the top ten. Specified time point: 2015-2016 season, pre-vaccination. Sorted blood CD4 subsets were sequenced before and after adults received seasonal inactivated influenza vaccine. Excluded were substance abuse, HIV/AIDS, active cancer, immunomodulatory drugs and active illness. Between roughly 35 and 100 mL of blood was drawn per time point. V was pared by 8 bases and J by 11 bases, with 9 bases of the junction left unmatched. The germline CDR1 and CDR2 sequences are MDHEN and SYDVKM. This CDR3 contains 13 residues. Points on this clone: Its target is unknown.

The J gene is TRBJ1-1, the V gene TRBV28, with 12 bases fitting TRBD1. This clonotype originated in an adult who received the influenza vaccine. The sample consisted of CXCR5+ CD38- circulating T follicular helper cells from blood, taken on the day of influenza vaccination. Subset of the sample: circulating Tfh, non-naive CD4+CXCR5+PD-1+ (ICOS+CD38+ or ICOS-CD38-). CDR3 amino acids: CASFTRDRGRAFF. CDR3 in DNA: TGTGCCAGCTTTACTAGGGACAGGGGGCGCGCTTTCTTT.